Sequencing of this T cell receptor (beta chain) was carried out in a study of blood T cell repertoires in COVID-19. The wider study: From T cells, B-cell-depleted T cells, or PBMCs came the material, which was cDNA or gDNA.

With 3 bases removed from V and 5 bases from J, the gap between germline ends came to 16 bases. Germline-derived CDR1 and CDR2 are LNHDA and SQIVND (reference sequence). CDR3 length equals 15 residues. The data were produced by immunoSEQ multiplex PCR, yet TCRdb's version contains in-frame clones alone and is incomplete. The sample carries over 100,000 clones, more than 80% recorded once. The specimen sequenced was peripheral blood. The sequence was obtained from a human donor in a cohort sampled during active COVID-19. This chain links TRBV19 with TRBJ2-5; weak D call: TRBD2 (5 bases). The CDR3 DNA reads TGTGCCAGTAGTATTCATTCTGGACTGAGGGAGACCCAGTACTTC. Translated: CASSIHSGLRETQYF.